This TCR beta chain was profiled in a study of CD8 T cells in ankylosing spondylitis. The CDR3 has 15 amino acids. The V gene end was trimmed by 5 bases and the J gene end by 3 bases; junction bases not matched to a gene: 8. The germline CDR1 and CDR2 sequences are DFQATT and SNEGSKA (reference sequence). General study results and limits: A TCR beta motif made of under 10 highly homologous variants seemed typical of ankylosing spondylitis blood. Researchers reportedly found disease-linked clones significantly enriched in matched ankylosing spondylitis synovial fluid.

For this clonotype: The antigen remains unidentified.

Molecular-barcoded quantitative 5'-RACE produced these TCR beta libraries. TCRdb redid the calling of the 5' RACE reads with MiXCR, one entry per CDR3 protein. The data contain about 110,000 distinct CDR3 sequences, about 24% of them singletons. This receptor was obtained from a male donor with ankylosing spondylitis. The sample taken for sequencing was synovial fluid, either unsorted or a sorted T cell fraction (not recorded which). The chain recombines TRBV20-1 with TRBJ2-3; TRBD2 aligns across 10 bases. CDR3 in amino acids: CSAPRSSGRTDTQYF. Written as DNA, the CDR3 is TGCAGTGCTCCAAGATCTAGCGGGAGAACAGATACGCAGTATTTT.